This T cell receptor (beta chain) is drawn from a study of T cells after yellow fever vaccination (dated by TCRdb to between 2018 and 2021). Concerning the study at large: The SMART-Seq v4 Ultra Low Input RNA kit was used to prepare libraries from fractions with low cell numbers. To follow T-cell clones before and after primary and booster YFV17D yellow fever vaccination, bulk TCR alpha and beta repertoires were sequenced over time. Blood was collected at multiple timepoints before and after primary and secondary immunization, and bulk PBMC replicates and cell subsets were isolated. The cohort comprised two healthy male donors, one aged 18 to 29 and one aged 30 to 40 years.

V sheds 2 bases and J sheds 3 bases, leaving 9 bases between their ends. Per the germline V gene, SGHRS is the CDR1 and YFSETQ is the CDR2. Its CDR3 holds 13 amino acids, cysteine through phenylalanine. The read is trimmed to its CDR3 DNA, 39 bases read in frame from base 1. Broader findings and caveats from the paper: FACS-sorted repertoires could contain abundant contaminating clonotypes from the bulk population, so computational filtering was required. A small share of clonotypes was detected in both CD4 and CD8 compartments, with the overlap likely arising from convergent recombination. After the booster, most of the clones that had expanded following primary vaccination were detected again (around 95% of CD4 and roughly 88% of CD8), which suggests that memory was broadly maintained. Because only a couple of donors were included in the study, the extent to which the findings can be generalized is limited. Compared with the primary T-cell response, the secondary T-cell response was faster but weaker, reaching its peak on day 5 rather than on day 15.

TCR cDNA was synthesized by 5'RACE template switching, which introduced a universal primer site and unique molecular identifiers. cDNA synthesis was primed from both the TCR alpha and TCR beta constant segments. Two PCR steps were used to amplify libraries, with sample barcodes and sequencing adapters being added in the second step. Sequencing of libraries was performed on Illumina HiSeq 2500 (2x100 bp) or NovaSeq (2x150 bp). The study's processing was this. MIGEC handled demultiplexing of reads and collapsing into UMI consensus sequences, while MiXCR performed V(D)J alignment. Vaccine-responding clonotypes were identified with edgeR using replicate PBMC samples, with FDR below 0.01 and a log2 fold change above 5 up to day 15 being required. CD4 or CD8 identity was assigned to each bulk clonotype according to whether the clonotype was present at higher abundance in the sequenced CD4 repertoire or the sequenced CD8 repertoire. TCRdb reprocessed the public reads (quality trimming at Q25 with fastp, clone calling with MiXCR) and kept in-frame beta chains. Under each unique CDR3 protein, matching rows form one entry showing the most common genes and DNA. None of the V and J calls come from the authors' own analysis; TCRdb made them. The sample data list around 230,000 distinct CDR3 sequences, and approximately 6.8% of these were observed just once. Approximately 0.99% of the sample rests with the top ten.

This clonotype was seen a few times. This clone's antigen is unknown. No qualities accompany the bases; no much larger clone lies one base away. The label giving this sample's treatment or condition can be read as: live attenuated yellow fever vaccine strain. A standard Ficoll-Paque protocol was used to isolate PBMCs from peripheral blood. Dynabeads CD4 and CD8 positive selection kits were used to isolate the CD4 and CD8 T-cell fractions. RNA was extracted with TriZol from bulk PBMCs, CD4 and CD8 fractions, and dextramer-positive and dextramer-negative fractions. This receptor was taken from a man aged 30 to 39 who received the YFV17D yellow fever vaccine. Recombination joined TRBV5-1 with TRBJ2-7, with the D gene not clear enough to name. This material consisted of CD4+ T cells sorted from PBMCs, taken on the day of the yellow fever booster vaccination. This receptor has the CDR3 CASSLKGNYEQYF. The nucleotide sequence reads TGCGCCAGCAGCTTAAAAGGAAACTACGAGCAGTACTTC.